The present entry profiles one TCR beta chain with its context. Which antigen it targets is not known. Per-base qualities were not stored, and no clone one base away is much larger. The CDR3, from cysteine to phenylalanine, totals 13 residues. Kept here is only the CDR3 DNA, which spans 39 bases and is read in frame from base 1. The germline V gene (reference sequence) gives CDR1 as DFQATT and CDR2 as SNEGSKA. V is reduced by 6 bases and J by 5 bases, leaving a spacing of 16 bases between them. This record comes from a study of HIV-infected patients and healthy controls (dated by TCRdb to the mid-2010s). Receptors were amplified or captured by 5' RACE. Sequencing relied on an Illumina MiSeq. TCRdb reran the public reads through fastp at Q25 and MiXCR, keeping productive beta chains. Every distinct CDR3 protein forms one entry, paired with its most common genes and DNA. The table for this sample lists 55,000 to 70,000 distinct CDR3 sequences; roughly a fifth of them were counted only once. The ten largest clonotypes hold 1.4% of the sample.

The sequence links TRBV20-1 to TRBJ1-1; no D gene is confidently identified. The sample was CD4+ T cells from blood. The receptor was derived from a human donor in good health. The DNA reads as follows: TGCAGTGCCCAATTAGGGCTCCGGACTGAAGCTTTCTTT. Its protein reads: CSAQLGLRTEAFF.